The clone carrying this T cell receptor beta chain turned up a few times. V gave up 6 bases and J gave up 1 base, with 16 bases separating them. This CDR3 contains 16 residues. Germline V gene data show CDR1 as KGHSH and CDR2 as LQKENI. In TCRdb, the 5' RACE reads were re-called with MiXCR into one record per CDR3 protein. Of around 35,000 distinct CDR3 sequences listed, roughly 6.2% were seen once; the top ten hold 20% to 30%. This sample is drawn from a study of early T cells in non-severe SARS-CoV-2 infection. The V gene is TRBV18, the J gene TRBJ2-1; D tentatively reads TRBD1 or TRBD2 (5 bases each). The clonotype was recovered from an adult who was a healthcare worker with PCR-confirmed SARS-CoV-2 infection or an uninfected control (not recorded which). Sequencing was done on a sample of whole blood. This chain's CDR3 is CASSPDIGASYNEQFF. The CDR3 DNA follows: TGTGCCAGCTCCCCCGACATCGGGGCGTCCTACAATGAGCAGTTCTTC.